The rows below give T cell receptor beta chains drawn from one sample of a study of T cells in Graves' hyperthyroidism and ophthalmopathy. Via MiXCR, TCRdb re-called the multiplex PCR reads, giving one row per CDR3 protein. The data hold more than 150,000 distinct CDR3 sequences, with approximately 15% observed a single time. Sequencing was carried out using blood. All receptors come from a woman aged 45-65 years with Graves' hyperthyroidism. Each CDR3 is given with its conserved first and last residue. The order of the fields is J gene, D gene, clone size, V gene, CDR3 protein, CDR3 DNA. A D gene is named only where the DNA matches it firmly. Clone size is stated in some rows and not others, as once, few, many or a class when expanded.

J: TRBJ2-1
D: .
size: many
V: TRBV11-2
CDR3: CASGAPNFYNEQFF
DNA: TGTGCCAGCGGGGCCCCAAATTTCTACAATGAGCAGTTCTTC

J: TRBJ1-1
D: .
size: many
V: TRBV20-1
CDR3: CSALPRPYSEAFF
DNA: TGCAGTGCCTTACCCCGTCCCTACTCTGAAGCTTTCTTT

J: TRBJ2-7
D: TRBD1
size: many
V: TRBV6-6
CDR3: CASSYLGTGAYEQYF
DNA: TGTGCCAGCAGTTACCTTGGGACAGGAGCCTACGAGCAGTACTTC

J: TRBJ2-5
D: .
size: many
V: TRBV6-1
CDR3: CASSPRQALQETQYF
DNA: TGTGCCAGCAGTCCGCGACAGGCTCTACAAGAGACCCAGTACTTC

J: TRBJ1-1
D: .
size: many
V: TRBV7-9
CDR3: CAHGGNTEAFF
DNA: TGTGCCCACGGGGGGAATACTGAAGCTTTCTTT

J: TRBJ2-5
D: TRBD2
size: .
V: TRBV5-1
CDR3: CASSRGLAEETQYF
DNA: TGCGCCAGCAGCCGGGGACTAGCGGAAGAGACCCAGTACTTC

J: TRBJ2-4
D: .
size: many
V: TRBV12-3/TRBV12-4
CDR3: CASSLTEAKNIQYF
DNA: TGTGCCAGCAGTTTAACGGAGGCCAAAAACATTCAGTACTTC

J: TRBJ1-6
D: TRBD1
size: .
V: TRBV6-1
CDR3: CASSWTGWNSPLHF
DNA: TGTGCCAGCAGCTGGACAGGCTGGAATTCACCCCTCCACTTT

J: TRBJ1-2
D: .
size: few
V: TRBV3-1
CDR3: CASSQSRGPHYYGYTF
DNA: TGTGCCAGCAGCCAATCTAGGGGCCCCCATTACTATGGCTACACCTTC

J: TRBJ1-1
D: .
size: many
V: TRBV28
CDR3: CASSLLGRKNTEAFF
DNA: TGTGCCAGCAGTTTATTGGGCCGTAAGAACACTGAAGCTTTCTTT

J: TRBJ1-2
D: TRBD1
size: many
V: TRBV28
CDR3: CASGTVGQVYGYTF
DNA: TGTGCCAGCGGCACCGTGGGACAGGTCTATGGCTACACCTTC

J: TRBJ2-1
D: .
size: many
V: TRBV28
CDR3: CASSSTSTNLNEQFF
DNA: TGTGCCAGCAGTTCAACTAGTACGAACCTAAATGAGCAGTTCTTC

J: TRBJ1-5
D: TRBD1
size: few
V: TRBV2
CDR3: CASSRDRGYEPQHF
DNA: TGTGCCAGCAGCCGGGACAGGGGTTACGAGCCCCAGCATTTT

J: TRBJ2-1
D: TRBD2
size: .
V: TRBV12-3/TRBV12-4
CDR3: CASSWGGGAREQFF
DNA: TGTGCCAGCAGTTGGGGCGGGGGGGCCAGGGAGCAGTTCTTC

J: TRBJ2-7
D: TRBD1
size: .
V: TRBV5-1
CDR3: CASSFDRASYEQYF
DNA: TGCGCCAGCAGCTTTGACAGGGCCTCCTACGAGCAGTACTTC

J: TRBJ1-1
D: TRBD1
size: many
V: TRBV2
CDR3: CASSVLGRGTGNTEAFF
DNA: TGTGCCAGCAGTGTCTTGGGGCGTGGGACAGGGAACACTGAAGCTTTCTTT

J: TRBJ1-3
D: .
size: .
V: TRBV6-5
CDR3: CASSYSIGSRSSGNTIYF
DNA: TGTGCCAGCAGTTACTCTATCGGTTCCCGAAGCTCTGGAAACACCATATATTTT

J: TRBJ1-1
D: .
size: many
V: TRBV7-9
CDR3: CASSLSKRAEAFF
DNA: TGTGCCAGCAGCCTCTCCAAACGCGCTGAAGCTTTCTTT

J: TRBJ2-7
D: TRBD2
size: .
V: TRBV7-2
CDR3: CASSAQHDRLASSYEQYF
DNA: TGTGCCAGCAGCGCCCAACACGACAGACTAGCCAGCTCCTACGAGCAGTACTTC

J: TRBJ2-4
D: .
size: many
V: TRBV19
CDR3: CASSIGQQNIQYF
DNA: TGTGCCAGTAGTATTGGGCAGCAAAACATTCAGTACTTC

J: TRBJ2-5
D: .
size: many
V: TRBV2
CDR3: CASSKGGNQETQYF
DNA: TGTGCCAGCAGTAAAGGGGGGAACCAAGAGACCCAGTACTTC

J: TRBJ1-2
D: TRBD1
size: few
V: TRBV7-9
CDR3: CASSLADRVLRSGYTF
DNA: TGTGCCAGCAGCTTAGCCGACAGGGTCCTCCGGAGTGGCTACACCTTC

J: TRBJ1-5
D: .
size: many
V: TRBV19
CDR3: CASGGTPGNQPQHF
DNA: TGTGCCAGTGGGGGGACACCGGGGAATCAGCCCCAGCATTTT

J: TRBJ2-2
D: TRBD2
size: many
V: TRBV6-1
CDR3: CASSILAGGPAGELFF
DNA: TGTGCCAGCAGTATCCTAGCGGGGGGGCCGGCCGGGGAGCTGTTTTTT

J: TRBJ1-3
D: .
size: many
V: TRBV6-2/TRBV6-3
CDR3: CASTTLGRNTIYF
DNA: TGTGCCAGCACTACTCTGGGCCGAAACACCATATATTTT

J: TRBJ2-7
D: TRBD1
size: many
V: TRBV5-5
CDR3: CASREATGDIYEQYF
DNA: TGTGCCAGCAGAGAGGCGACAGGGGACATCTACGAGCAGTACTTC

J: TRBJ2-3
D: .
size: .
V: TRBV24-1
CDR3: CATSDSGRGGGSTDTQYF
DNA: TGTGCCACCAGTGATTCTGGTAGGGGGGGCGGGAGCACAGATACGCAGTATTTT

J: TRBJ2-1
D: TRBD1
size: many
V: TRBV5-6
CDR3: CASSDQGVTEQFF
DNA: TGTGCCAGCAGCGATCAGGGGGTCACTGAGCAGTTCTTC

J: TRBJ2-7
D: TRBD2
size: many
V: TRBV9
CDR3: CASSLGLAGAYEQYF
DNA: TGTGCCAGCAGTCTCGGACTAGCGGGGGCCTACGAGCAGTACTTC

J: TRBJ2-3
D: .
size: .
V: TRBV27
CDR3: CASSFTGKTDTQYF
DNA: TGTGCCAGCAGTTTCACGGGGAAGACAGATACGCAGTATTTT

J: TRBJ2-1
D: .
size: once
V: TRBV6-1
CDR3: CASSEVPYNEQFF
DNA: TGTGCCAGCAGTGAAGTACCGTACAATGAGCAGTTCTTC

J: TRBJ1-1
D: .
size: many
V: TRBV29-1
CDR3: CSVERGVGEAFF
DNA: TGCAGCGTTGAACGGGGGGTTGGTGAAGCTTTCTTT

J: TRBJ2-1
D: TRBD2
size: many
V: TRBV7-9
CDR3: CASSQGTSGNEQFF
DNA: TGTGCCAGCAGCCAGGGGACTAGCGGGAATGAGCAGTTCTTC

J: TRBJ1-1
D: .
size: many
V: TRBV7-9
CDR3: CASSPLANTEAFF
DNA: TGTGCCAGCAGCCCACTCGCGAACACTGAAGCTTTCTTT

J: TRBJ2-6
D: .
size: .
V: TRBV5-6
CDR3: CASSWPGQTGANVLTF
DNA: TGTGCCAGCAGCTGGCCAGGACAGACTGGGGCCAACGTCCTGACTTTC

J: TRBJ2-7
D: TRBD1
size: many
V: TRBV7-3
CDR3: CASSFTGGMDEQYF
DNA: TGTGCCAGCAGCTTTACAGGGGGCATGGACGAGCAGTACTTC

J: TRBJ2-7
D: TRBD2
size: few
V: TRBV4-1
CDR3: CASSQGTSQYEQYF
DNA: TGCGCCAGCAGCCAAGGGACTAGCCAGTACGAGCAGTACTTC

J: TRBJ1-2
D: TRBD1
size: few
V: TRBV27
CDR3: CASSPREGQGAFFSGYTF
DNA: TGTGCCAGCAGTCCAAGGGAGGGACAGGGGGCTTTCTTCAGCGGCTACACCTTC

J: TRBJ2-7
D: TRBD2
size: few
V: TRBV4-3
CDR3: CASSQDPSGGPYEQYF
DNA: TGCGCCAGCAGCCAAGATCCTAGCGGGGGGCCCTACGAGCAGTACTTC

J: TRBJ1-1
D: .
size: many
V: TRBV14
CDR3: CASSQEGRSNTEAFF
DNA: TGTGCCAGCAGCCAAGAGGGCCGCTCGAACACTGAAGCTTTCTTT

J: TRBJ2-1
D: .
size: .
V: TRBV20-1
CDR3: CGVEGRSSEQFF
DNA: TGCGGTGTGGAAGGGAGGTCTAGTGAGCAGTTCTTC

J: TRBJ2-1
D: .
size: .
V: TRBV2
CDR3: CASSEAVNEQFF
DNA: TGTGCCAGCAGTGAAGCGGTAAATGAGCAGTTCTTC

J: TRBJ1-1
D: TRBD1
size: .
V: TRBV6-1
CDR3: CASSKTNRGPNTEAFF
DNA: TGTGCCAGCAGTAAAACCAACAGGGGGCCGAACACTGAAGCTTTCTTT

J: TRBJ2-7
D: TRBD1
size: many
V: TRBV25-1
CDR3: CASSEGGTGGNEQYF
DNA: TGTGCCAGCAGTGAGGGGGGGACAGGGGGCAACGAGCAGTACTTC

J: TRBJ2-6
D: .
size: many
V: TRBV5-1
CDR3: CASRDSLSGANVLTF
DNA: TGCGCCAGCAGGGATTCTCTCTCTGGGGCCAACGTCCTGACTTTC

J: TRBJ1-1
D: TRBD1
size: .
V: TRBV12-3/TRBV12-4
CDR3: CASSLGTVGTEAFF
DNA: TGTGCCAGCAGTCTCGGGACAGTCGGAACTGAAGCTTTCTTT

J: TRBJ2-1
D: .
size: many
V: TRBV11-2
CDR3: CASSRQSSYNEQFF
DNA: TGTGCCAGCAGCCGACAGTCCTCCTACAATGAGCAGTTCTTC

J: TRBJ1-3
D: .
size: .
V: TRBV11-2
CDR3: CASSSLTEGPGNTIYF
DNA: TGTGCCAGCAGCTCGTTGACAGAGGGGCCTGGAAACACCATATATTTT

J: TRBJ2-7
D: TRBD1
size: .
V: TRBV27
CDR3: CASSWARGWEQYF
DNA: TGTGCCAGCAGTTGGGCCAGGGGGTGGGAGCAGTACTTC

J: TRBJ2-6
D: TRBD1
size: .
V: TRBV12-3/TRBV12-4
CDR3: CASSELGQGSGANVLTF
DNA: TGTGCCAGCAGTGAGCTGGGACAGGGGTCTGGGGCCAACGTCCTGACTTTC

J: TRBJ2-7
D: TRBD2
size: many
V: TRBV12-3/TRBV12-4
CDR3: CASSLRLAGYEQYF
DNA: TGTGCCAGCAGTTTAAGGCTAGCGGGCTACGAGCAGTACTTC

J: TRBJ1-1
D: .
size: many
V: TRBV5-1
CDR3: CASSLGSLPNTEAFF
DNA: TGCGCCAGCAGCTTGGGGAGCCTACCGAACACTGAAGCTTTCTTT